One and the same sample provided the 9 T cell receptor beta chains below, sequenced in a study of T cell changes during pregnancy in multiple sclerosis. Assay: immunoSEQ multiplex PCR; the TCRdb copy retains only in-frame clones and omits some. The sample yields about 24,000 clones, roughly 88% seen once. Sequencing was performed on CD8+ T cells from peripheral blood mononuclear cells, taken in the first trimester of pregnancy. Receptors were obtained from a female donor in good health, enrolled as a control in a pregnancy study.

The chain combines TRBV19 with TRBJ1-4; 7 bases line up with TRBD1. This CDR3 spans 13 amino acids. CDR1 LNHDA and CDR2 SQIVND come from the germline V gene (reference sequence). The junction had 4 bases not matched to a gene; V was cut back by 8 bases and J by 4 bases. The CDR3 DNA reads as TGTGCCAGTTCGGACAGGTATAATGAAAAACTGTTTTTT. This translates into CASSDRYNEKLFF. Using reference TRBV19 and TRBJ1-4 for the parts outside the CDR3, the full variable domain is DGGITQSPKYLFRKEGQNVTLSCEQNLNHDAMYWYRQDPGQGLRLIYYSQIVNDFQKGDIAEGYSVSREKKESFPLTVTSAQKNPTAFYLCASSDRYNEKLFFGSGTQLSVL.

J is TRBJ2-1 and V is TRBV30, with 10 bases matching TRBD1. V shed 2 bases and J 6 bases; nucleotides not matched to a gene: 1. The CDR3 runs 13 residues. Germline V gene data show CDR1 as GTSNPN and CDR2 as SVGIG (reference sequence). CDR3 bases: TGTGCCTGGAGTTGGACAGGGGGCAATGAGCAGTTCTTC. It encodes CAWSWTGGNEQFF.

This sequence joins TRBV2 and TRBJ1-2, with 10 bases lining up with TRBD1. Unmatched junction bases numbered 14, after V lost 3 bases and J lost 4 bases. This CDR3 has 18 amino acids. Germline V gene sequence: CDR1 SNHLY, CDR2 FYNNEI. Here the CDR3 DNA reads TGTGCCAGCAGTGACCCGAGACAGGGGGCAGACGAGCCCTATGGCTACACCTTC. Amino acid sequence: CASSDPRQGADEPYGYTF.

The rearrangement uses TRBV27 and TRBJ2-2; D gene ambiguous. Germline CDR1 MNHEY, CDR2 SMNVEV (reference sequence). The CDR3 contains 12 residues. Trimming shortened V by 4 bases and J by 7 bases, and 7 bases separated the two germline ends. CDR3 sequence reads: CASSSPGGELFF. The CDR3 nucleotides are TGTGCCAGCAGTTCCCCCGGCGGGGAGCTGTTTTTT.

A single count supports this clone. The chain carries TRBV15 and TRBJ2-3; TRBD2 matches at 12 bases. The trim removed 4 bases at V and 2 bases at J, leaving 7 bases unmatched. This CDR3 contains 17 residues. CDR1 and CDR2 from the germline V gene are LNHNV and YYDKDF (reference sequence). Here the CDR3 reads CATSTQLAGGLTDTQYF. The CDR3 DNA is TGTGCCACCAGCACCCAACTAGCGGGGGGACTCACAGATACGCAGTATTTT.

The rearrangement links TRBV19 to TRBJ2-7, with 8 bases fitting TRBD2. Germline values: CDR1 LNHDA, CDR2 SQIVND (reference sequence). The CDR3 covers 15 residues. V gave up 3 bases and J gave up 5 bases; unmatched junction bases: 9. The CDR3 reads CASSMGTGGVDEQYF. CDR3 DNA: TGTGCCAGTAGTATGGGGACGGGGGGGGTCGACGAGCAGTACTTC.

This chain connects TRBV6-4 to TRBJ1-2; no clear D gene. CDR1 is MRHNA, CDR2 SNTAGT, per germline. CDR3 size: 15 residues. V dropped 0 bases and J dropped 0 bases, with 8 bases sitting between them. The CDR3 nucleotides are TGTGCCAGCAGTGACTCGAGGGTTCCTAACTATGGCTACACCTTC. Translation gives CASSDSRVPNYGYTF.

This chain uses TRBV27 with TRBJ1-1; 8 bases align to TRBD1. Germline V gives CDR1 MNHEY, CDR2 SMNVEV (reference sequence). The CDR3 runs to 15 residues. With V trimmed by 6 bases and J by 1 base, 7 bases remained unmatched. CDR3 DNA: TGTGCCAGCAGACCATCCGGGACAGGGAACACTGAAGCTTTCTTT. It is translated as CASRPSGTGNTEAFF.

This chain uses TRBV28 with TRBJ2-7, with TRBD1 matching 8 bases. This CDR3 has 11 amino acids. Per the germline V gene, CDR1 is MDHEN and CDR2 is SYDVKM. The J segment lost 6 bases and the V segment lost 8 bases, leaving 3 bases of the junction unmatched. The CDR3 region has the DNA TGTGCCAGCGCGACAGGGGCCGAGCAGTACTTC. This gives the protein CASATGAEQYF. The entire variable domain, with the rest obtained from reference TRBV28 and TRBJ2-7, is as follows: DVKVTQSSRYLVKRTGEKVFLECVQDMDHENMFWYRQDPGLGLRLIYFSYDVKMKEKGDIPEGYSVSREKKERFSLILESASTNQTSMYLCASATGAEQYFGPGTRLTVT.